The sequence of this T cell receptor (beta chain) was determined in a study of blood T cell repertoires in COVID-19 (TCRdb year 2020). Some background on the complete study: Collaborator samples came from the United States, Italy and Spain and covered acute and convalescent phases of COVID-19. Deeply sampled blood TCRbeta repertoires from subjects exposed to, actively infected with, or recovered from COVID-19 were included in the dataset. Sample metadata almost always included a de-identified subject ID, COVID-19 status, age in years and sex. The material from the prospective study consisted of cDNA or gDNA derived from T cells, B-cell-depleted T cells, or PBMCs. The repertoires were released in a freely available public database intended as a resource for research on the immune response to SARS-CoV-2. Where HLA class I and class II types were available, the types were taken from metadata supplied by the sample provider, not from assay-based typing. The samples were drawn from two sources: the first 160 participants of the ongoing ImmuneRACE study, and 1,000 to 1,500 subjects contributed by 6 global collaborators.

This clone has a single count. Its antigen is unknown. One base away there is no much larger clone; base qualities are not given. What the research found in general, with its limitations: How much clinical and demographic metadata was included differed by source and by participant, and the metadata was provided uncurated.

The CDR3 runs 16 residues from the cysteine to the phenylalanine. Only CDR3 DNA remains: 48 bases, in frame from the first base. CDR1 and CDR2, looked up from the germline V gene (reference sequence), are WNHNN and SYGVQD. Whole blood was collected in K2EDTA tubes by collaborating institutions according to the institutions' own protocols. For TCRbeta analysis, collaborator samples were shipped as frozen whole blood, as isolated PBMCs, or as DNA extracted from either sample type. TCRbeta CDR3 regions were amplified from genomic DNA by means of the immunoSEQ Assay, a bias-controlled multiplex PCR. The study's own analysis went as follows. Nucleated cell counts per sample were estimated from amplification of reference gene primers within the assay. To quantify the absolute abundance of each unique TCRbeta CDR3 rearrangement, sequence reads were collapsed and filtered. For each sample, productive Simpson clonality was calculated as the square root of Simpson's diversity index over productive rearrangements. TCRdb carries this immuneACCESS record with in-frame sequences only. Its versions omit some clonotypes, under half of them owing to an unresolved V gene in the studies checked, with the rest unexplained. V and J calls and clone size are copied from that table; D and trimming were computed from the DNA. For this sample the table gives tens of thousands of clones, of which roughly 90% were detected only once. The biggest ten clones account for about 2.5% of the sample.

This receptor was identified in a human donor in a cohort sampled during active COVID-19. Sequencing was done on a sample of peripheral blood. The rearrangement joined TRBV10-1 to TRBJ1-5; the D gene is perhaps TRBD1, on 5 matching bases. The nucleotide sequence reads TGCGCGGACGAAAACTGGGTACGCGGGGCCAATCAGCCCCAGCATTTT. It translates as CADENWVRGANQPQHF.